A single sample gave rise to the 20 T cell receptor beta chains below, sequenced in a study of OX40 agonist ivuxolimab in advanced cancers. Assay used: immunoSEQ multiplex PCR; TCRdb lists only in-frame clones, some missing. The sample holds some 130,000 clones, 85% to 95% seen once. Source: CD4+ or CD8+ T cells sorted from blood, taken in a trial of the OX40 agonist ivuxolimab. These receptors were collected from an adult with an advanced solid tumor such as melanoma, head and neck, liver or kidney cancer.

The chain recombines TRBV28 with TRBJ2-1, with 12 bases identical to TRBD2. Trimming took 5 bases from V and 0 from J; bases not matched to a gene: 5. Per germline, CDR1 MDHEN and CDR2 SYDVKM. CDR3 size: 17 residues. The CDR3 spells CASSKAGLAGSYNEQFF. The CDR3, as DNA: TGTGCCAGCAGTAAGGCGGGACTAGCGGGCTCCTACAATGAGCAGTTCTTC.

The chain couples TRBV23-1 to TRBJ1-2, with D uncertain. TRBV23-1 is placed among ORFs of uncertain function. Trimming removed 0 bases from V and 7 bases from J, with 6 bases in between. This CDR3 spans 12 amino acids. The CDR3 DNA is TGCGCCAGCAGTCAATCGTTCCGTGGCTACACCTTC. This codes for CASSQSFRGYTF.

This CDR3 reads CASSPPQGADEKLFF. The CDR3, as DNA: TGTGCCAGCTCACCACCGCAGGGGGCTGATGAAAAACTGTTTTTT. The gene calls are TRBV18 and TRBJ1-4; 8 bases agree with TRBD1. The ends lost 0 bases at V and 6 bases at J; junction bases unmatched: 3. The CDR3 contains 15 residues. Germline CDR1 is KGHSH and CDR2 is LQKENI.

CDR3 nucleotides: TGCGCCAGCAGCCAACCACTCTTCACCGGGGAGCTGTTTTTT. Translation: CASSQPLFTGELFF. This chain connects TRBV4-1 to TRBJ2-2; D not certain. CDR3 length equals 14 residues. V dropped 2 bases and J dropped 4 bases, with 8 bases sitting between them. Germline loops: CDR1 MGHRA, CDR2 YSYEKL.

This chain links TRBV7-2 with TRBJ1-4, with D unresolved. This CDR3 spans 15 amino acids. CDR1 is SGHTA and CDR2 is FQGNSA in the germline V gene. With 3 bases removed from V and 5 bases from J, the gap between germline ends came to 13 bases. The chain's CDR3 is CASSFPVLKNEKLFF. The CDR3 nucleotides read TGTGCCAGCAGCTTCCCTGTCCTAAAGAATGAAAAACTGTTTTTT.

The chain recombines TRBV2 with TRBJ1-2; TRBD1 might be the D (5 bases). V shed 4 bases and J shed 5 bases, with 11 bases lying between them. Germline values: CDR1 SNHLY, CDR2 FYNNEI. The CDR3 contains 13 residues. In nucleotides, the CDR3 is TGTGCCAGCAGTGGACAGATCATTTATGGCTACACCTTC. This encodes CASSGQIIYGYTF. Drawing the rest from reference TRBV2 and TRBJ1-2, the complete variable domain is EPEVTQTPSHQVTQMGQEVILRCVPISNHLYFYWYRQILGQKVEFLVSFYNNEISEKSEIFDDQFSVERPDGSNFTLKIRSTKLEDSAMYFCASSGQIIYGYTFGSGTRLTVV.

The count of this clone is one. The V gene is TRBV28, the J gene TRBJ2-2; D might be TRBD2 (7 bases). The V end lost 7 bases, the J end lost 1 base, and 16 bases lay between the germline ends. Germline CDR1 MDHEN, CDR2 SYDVKM. The CDR3 contains 16 residues. CDR3 region: CASTPTGGLNTGELFF. The CDR3 DNA sequence: TGTGCCAGCACCCCAACGGGGGGCCTGAACACCGGGGAGCTGTTTTTT. Together with reference TRBV28 and TRBJ2-2, the CDR3 gives the full variable domain: DVKVTQSSRYLVKRTGEKVFLECVQDMDHENMFWYRQDPGLGLRLIYFSYDVKMKEKGDIPEGYSVSREKKERFSLILESASTNQTSMYLCASTPTGGLNTGELFFGEGSRLTVL.

This sequence joins TRBV19 and TRBJ1-4; D unresolved. The germline V gene has CDR1 LNHDA and CDR2 SQIVND (reference sequence). The V end lost 3 bases, the J end lost 4 bases, and 9 bases lay between the germline ends. The CDR3 loop spans 14 amino acids. CDR3 region: CASSMKGLNEKLFF. In nucleotides, the CDR3 is TGTGCCAGTAGTATGAAGGGCCTTAATGAAAAACTGTTTTTT. Filled out from reference TRBV19 and TRBJ1-4, the complete variable domain reads DGGITQSPKYLFRKEGQNVTLSCEQNLNHDAMYWYRQDPGQGLRLIYYSQIVNDFQKGDIAEGYSVSREKKESFPLTVTSAQKNPTAFYLCASSMKGLNEKLFFGSGTQLSVL.

This clone occurred a few times. The chain is built from TRBV5-4 and TRBJ2-5; TRBD2 matches 9 bases. J was trimmed by 1 base and V by 4 bases; bases with no gene match: 2. The CDR3 has 14 residues. Per the germline V gene, CDR1 is SGHNT and CDR2 is YYREEE (reference sequence). The CDR3 DNA is TGTGCCAGCAGCCTAGCGGGGACCCAAGAGACCCAGTACTTC. This gives the protein CASSLAGTQETQYF.

This clone has a single count. The rearrangement links TRBV27 to TRBJ1-5, with D possibly matching TRBD1 (5 bases). This CDR3 region has 12 residues. Trimming pared 6 bases from V and 8 bases from J, leaving 11 bases between. Germline lookup yields CDR1 MNHEY and CDR2 SMNVEV (reference sequence). The CDR3 DNA reads as TGTGCCAGCAGGACGGGGCGGAAGCCCCAGCATTTT. Translated, it gives CASRTGRKPQHF.

This clone was picked up one time. The J gene is TRBJ1-5, the V gene TRBV4-2; D not certain. CDR1 is LGHNA, CDR2 YNFKEQ, per germline. This CDR3 is 19 amino acids long. V lost 3 bases and J 2 bases, leaving 23 bases between the germline ends. The CDR3 loop reads CASSQDPGSSSDGNQPQHF. CDR3 nucleotide sequence: TGTGCCAGCAGCCAGGACCCAGGCAGCTCATCGGACGGCAATCAGCCCCAGCATTTT.

The genes are TRBV29-1 and TRBJ2-7; TRBD2 is a possible D gene (6 bases). Germline V gives CDR1 SQVTM, CDR2 ANQGSEA. Trimming shortened V by 3 bases and J by 6 bases, and 12 bases separated the two germline ends. This CDR3 has 12 amino acids. The CDR3 DNA reads TGCAGCGTTGAGCGGGGTTCGAGCGAGCAGTACTTC. It is translated as CSVERGSSEQYF.

V and J are TRBV2 and TRBJ2-7, with 8 bases aligning to TRBD1. This CDR3 has 15 residues. CDR1 and CDR2 from the germline V gene are SNHLY and FYNNEI. Unmatched junction bases numbered 10, after V lost 6 bases and J lost 3 bases. As DNA, the CDR3 is TGTGCCAGCAGACCCGACAGGGGAAGGATCTACGAGCAGTACTTC. It specifies CASRPDRGRIYEQYF.

This chain links TRBV7-2 with TRBJ2-3, with D possibly matching TRBD2 (5 bases). The CDR3 loop spans 13 amino acids. The germline gives CDR1 SGHTA, CDR2 FQGNSA. V lost 5 bases and J 4 bases, leaving 10 bases between the germline ends. CDR3: CASSPPGSDTQYF. CDR3 coding DNA: TGTGCCAGCAGCCCCCCGGGATCAGATACGCAGTATTTT.

This rearrangement joins TRBV25-1 to TRBJ1-4, with D tentatively TRBD1 (6 bases). Germline CDR1 is MGHDK and CDR2 is SYGVNS. Trimming removed 6 bases from V and 7 bases from J, with 12 bases in between. This CDR3 is 13 amino acids long. The CDR3, as DNA: TGTGCCAGCAGCAACAGGGTCGGTGAAAAACTGTTTTTT. As protein: CASSNRVGEKLFF.

The rearrangement uses TRBV4-3 and TRBJ2-4, with 7 bases lining up with TRBD2. CDR1 is LGHNA and CDR2 is YSLEER in the germline V gene. V trimming: 1 base; J trimming: 9 bases; junction bases outside the gene matches: 9. CDR3 size: 15 residues. The CDR3 DNA follows: TGCGCCAGCAGCCAAGTCGATGCGGGGGAGGCCATTCAGTACTTC. The encoded protein is CASSQVDAGEAIQYF.

V usage is TRBV7-2 and J usage is TRBJ2-3; D not resolved. The V end lost 5 bases, the J end lost 6 bases, and 9 bases lay between the germline ends. Germline V CDR1 and CDR2: SGHTA, FQGNSA. The CDR3 covers 12 residues. The CDR3 reads CASSPWADTQYF. CDR3 DNA sequence: TGTGCCAGCAGCCCCTGGGCGGATACGCAGTATTTT.

CDR3 sequence: CASSSASRVFF. DNA of the CDR3: TGTGCCAGCAGCTCGGCGAGCCGGGTTTTCTTC. The chain combines TRBV7-3 with TRBJ2-1; D remains ambiguous. CDR1 is SGHTA and CDR2 is FQGTGA in the germline V gene. With 4 bases removed from V and 16 bases from J, the gap between germline ends came to 14 bases. CDR3 length equals 11 residues.

The genes are TRBV18 and TRBJ1-2; D not resolved. V was clipped by 5 bases and J by 2 bases, with 9 bases between them. Germline CDR1 KGHSH, CDR2 LQKENI. The CDR3 runs to 13 residues. The CDR3 loop is CASSGGKNYGYTF. In DNA form, the CDR3 reads TGTGCCAGCTCAGGCGGGAAAAACTATGGCTACACCTTC.

The chain recombines TRBV4-1 with TRBJ2-1; weak D call: TRBD1 (6 bases). V was trimmed by 1 base and J by 7 bases, leaving 26 bases between them. The germline gives CDR1 MGHRA, CDR2 YSYEKL. This CDR3 region has 19 residues. The CDR3 loop is CASSQGTPRDTPNRNEQFF. CDR3 DNA: TGCGCCAGCAGCCAAGGCACACCCAGGGACACACCAAATAGGAATGAGCAGTTCTTC.